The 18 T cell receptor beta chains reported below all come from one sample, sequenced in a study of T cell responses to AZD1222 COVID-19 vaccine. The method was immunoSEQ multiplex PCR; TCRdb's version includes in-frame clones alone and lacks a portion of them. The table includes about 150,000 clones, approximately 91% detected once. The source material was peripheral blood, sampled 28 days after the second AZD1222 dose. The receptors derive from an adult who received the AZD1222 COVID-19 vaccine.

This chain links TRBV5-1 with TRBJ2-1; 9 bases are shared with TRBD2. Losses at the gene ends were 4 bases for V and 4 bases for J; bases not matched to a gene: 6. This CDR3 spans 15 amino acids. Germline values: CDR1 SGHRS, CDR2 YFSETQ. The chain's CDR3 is CASSQGLAQYNEQFF. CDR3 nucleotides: TGCGCCAGCAGCCAGGGACTAGCCCAGTACAATGAGCAGTTCTTC.

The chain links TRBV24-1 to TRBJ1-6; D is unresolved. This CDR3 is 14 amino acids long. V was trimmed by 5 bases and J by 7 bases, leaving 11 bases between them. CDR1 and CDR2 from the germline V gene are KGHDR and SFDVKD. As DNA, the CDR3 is TGTGCCACCAGTGTCGACCCAGGAAATTCACCCCTCCACTTT. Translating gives CATSVDPGNSPLHF.

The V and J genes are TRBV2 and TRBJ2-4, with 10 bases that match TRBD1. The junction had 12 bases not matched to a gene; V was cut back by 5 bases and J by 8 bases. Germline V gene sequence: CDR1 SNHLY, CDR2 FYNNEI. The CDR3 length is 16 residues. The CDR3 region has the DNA TGTGCCAGCAGTACCAAGACAGGGGGCGCGGGGGACATTCAGTACTTC. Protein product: CASSTKTGGAGDIQYF.

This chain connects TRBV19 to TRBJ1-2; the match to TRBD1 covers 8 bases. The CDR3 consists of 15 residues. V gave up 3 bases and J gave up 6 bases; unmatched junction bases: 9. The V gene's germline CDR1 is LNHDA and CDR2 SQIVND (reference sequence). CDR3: CASSIPGQGYNGYTF. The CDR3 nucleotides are TGTGCCAGTAGTATTCCAGGACAGGGATACAATGGCTACACCTTC.

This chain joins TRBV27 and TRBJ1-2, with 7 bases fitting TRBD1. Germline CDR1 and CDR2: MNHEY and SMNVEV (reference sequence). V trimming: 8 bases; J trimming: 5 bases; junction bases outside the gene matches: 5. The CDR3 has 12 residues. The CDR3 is CASGQDLYGYTF. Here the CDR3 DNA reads TGTGCCAGCGGACAGGACCTGTATGGCTACACCTTC.

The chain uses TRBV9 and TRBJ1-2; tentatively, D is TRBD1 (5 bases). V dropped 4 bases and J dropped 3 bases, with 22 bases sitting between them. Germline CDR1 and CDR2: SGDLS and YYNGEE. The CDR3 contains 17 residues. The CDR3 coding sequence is TGTGCCAGCAGCCGCCGAGGCGGGGGAGAAGGCTACTATGGCTACACCTTC. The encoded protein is CASSRRGGGEGYYGYTF.

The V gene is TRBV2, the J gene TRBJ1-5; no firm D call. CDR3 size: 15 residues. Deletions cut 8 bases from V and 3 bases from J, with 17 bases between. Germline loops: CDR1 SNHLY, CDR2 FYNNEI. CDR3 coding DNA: TGTGCCAGCCGGCCGGGCCCCGAAACCAATCAGCCCCAGCATTTT. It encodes CASRPGPETNQPQHF.

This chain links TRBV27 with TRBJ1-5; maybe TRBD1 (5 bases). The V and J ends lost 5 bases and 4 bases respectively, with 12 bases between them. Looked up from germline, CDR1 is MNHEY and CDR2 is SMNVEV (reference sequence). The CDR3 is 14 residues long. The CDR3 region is CASSPGTGNQPQHF. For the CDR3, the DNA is TGTGCCAGCAGTCCAGGGACGGGAAATCAGCCCCAGCATTTT.

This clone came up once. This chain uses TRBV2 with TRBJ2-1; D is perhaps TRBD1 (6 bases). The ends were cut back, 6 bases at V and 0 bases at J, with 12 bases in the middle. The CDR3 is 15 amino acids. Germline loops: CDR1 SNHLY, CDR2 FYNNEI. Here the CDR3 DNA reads TGTGCCAGCAGGGCTGGACAGAGCTCCTACAATGAGCAGTTCTTC. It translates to CASRAGQSSYNEQFF.

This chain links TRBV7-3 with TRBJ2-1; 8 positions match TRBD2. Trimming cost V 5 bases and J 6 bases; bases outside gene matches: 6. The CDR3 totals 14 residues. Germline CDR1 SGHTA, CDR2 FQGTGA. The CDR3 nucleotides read TGTGCCAGCAGCCTGATAGCGGGATCCAATGAGCAGTTCTTC. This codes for CASSLIAGSNEQFF.

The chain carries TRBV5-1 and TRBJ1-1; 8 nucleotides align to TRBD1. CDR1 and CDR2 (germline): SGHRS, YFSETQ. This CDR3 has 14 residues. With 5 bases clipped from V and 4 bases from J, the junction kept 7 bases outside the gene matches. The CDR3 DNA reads TGCGCCAGCAGTCAACAGGGGGGTGGCACTGAAGCTTTCTTT. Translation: CASSQQGGGTEAFF.

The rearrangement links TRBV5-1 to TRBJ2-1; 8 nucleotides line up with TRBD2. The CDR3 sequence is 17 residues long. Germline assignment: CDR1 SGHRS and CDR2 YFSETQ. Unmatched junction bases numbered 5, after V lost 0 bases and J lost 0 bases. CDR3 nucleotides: TGCGCCAGCAGCTTGGACGGGCTAGCGGGCTCCTACAATGAGCAGTTCTTC. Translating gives CASSLDGLAGSYNEQFF.

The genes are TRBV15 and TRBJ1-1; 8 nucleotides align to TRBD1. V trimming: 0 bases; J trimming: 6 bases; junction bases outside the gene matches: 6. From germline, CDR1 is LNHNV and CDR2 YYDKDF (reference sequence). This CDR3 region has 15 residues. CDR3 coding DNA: TGTGCCACCAGCAGAGACTTGGACAGGGTGTCTGAAGCTTTCTTT. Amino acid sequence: CATSRDLDRVSEAFF.

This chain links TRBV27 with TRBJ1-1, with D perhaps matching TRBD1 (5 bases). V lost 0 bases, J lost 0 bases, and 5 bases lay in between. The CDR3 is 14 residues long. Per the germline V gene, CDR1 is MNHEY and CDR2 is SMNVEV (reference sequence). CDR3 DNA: TGTGCCAGCAGTTTATCGGGGGTGAACACTGAAGCTTTCTTT. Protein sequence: CASSLSGVNTEAFF.

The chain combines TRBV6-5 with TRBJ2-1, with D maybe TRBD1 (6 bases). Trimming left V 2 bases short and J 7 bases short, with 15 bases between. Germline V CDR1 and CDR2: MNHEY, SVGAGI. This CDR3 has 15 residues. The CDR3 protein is CASSYRVQGGNEQFF. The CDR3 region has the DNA TGTGCCAGCAGTTACAGGGTACAGGGTGGTAATGAGCAGTTCTTC.

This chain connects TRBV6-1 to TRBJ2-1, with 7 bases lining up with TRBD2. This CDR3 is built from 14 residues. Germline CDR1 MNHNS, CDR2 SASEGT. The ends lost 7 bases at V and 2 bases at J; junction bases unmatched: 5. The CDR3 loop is CASNGDYPYNEQFF. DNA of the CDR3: TGTGCCAGCAACGGGGACTACCCCTACAATGAGCAGTTCTTC.

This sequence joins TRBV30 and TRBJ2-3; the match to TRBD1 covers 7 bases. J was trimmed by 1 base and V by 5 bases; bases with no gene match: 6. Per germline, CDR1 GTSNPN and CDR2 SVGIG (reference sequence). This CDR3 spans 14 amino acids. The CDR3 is CAWHKRGRTDTQYF. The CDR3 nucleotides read TGTGCCTGGCATAAAAGGGGGCGCACAGATACGCAGTATTTT.

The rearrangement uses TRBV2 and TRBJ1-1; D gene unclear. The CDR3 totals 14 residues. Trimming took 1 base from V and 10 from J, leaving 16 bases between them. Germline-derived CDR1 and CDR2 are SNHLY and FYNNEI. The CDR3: CASSEGTVPLGAFF. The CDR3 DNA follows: TGTGCCAGCAGTGAAGGGACCGTACCCCTCGGAGCTTTCTTT.